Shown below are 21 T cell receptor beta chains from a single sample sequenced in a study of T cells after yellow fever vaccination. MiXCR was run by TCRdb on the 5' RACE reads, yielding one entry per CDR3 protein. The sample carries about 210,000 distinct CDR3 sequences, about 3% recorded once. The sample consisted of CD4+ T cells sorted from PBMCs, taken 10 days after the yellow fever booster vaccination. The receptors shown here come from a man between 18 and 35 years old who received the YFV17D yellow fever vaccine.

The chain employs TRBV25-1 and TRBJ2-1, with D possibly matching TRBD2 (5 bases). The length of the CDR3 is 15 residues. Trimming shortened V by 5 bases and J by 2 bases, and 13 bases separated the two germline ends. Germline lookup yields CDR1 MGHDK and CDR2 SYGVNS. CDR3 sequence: CASSPYRGTYNEQFF. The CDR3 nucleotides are TGTGCCAGCAGTCCCTACCGAGGGACCTACAATGAGCAGTTCTTC.

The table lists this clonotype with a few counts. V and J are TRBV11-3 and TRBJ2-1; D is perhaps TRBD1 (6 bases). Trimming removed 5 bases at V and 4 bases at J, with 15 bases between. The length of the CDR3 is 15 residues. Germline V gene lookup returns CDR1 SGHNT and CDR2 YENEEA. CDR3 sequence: CASSLRQEFYNEQFF. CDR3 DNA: TGTGCCAGCAGCCTAAGACAGGAGTTTTACAATGAGCAGTTCTTC.

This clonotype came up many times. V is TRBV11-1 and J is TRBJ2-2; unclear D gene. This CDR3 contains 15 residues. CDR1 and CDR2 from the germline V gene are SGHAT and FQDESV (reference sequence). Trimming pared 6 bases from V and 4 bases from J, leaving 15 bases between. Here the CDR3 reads CASRSELGTTGELFF. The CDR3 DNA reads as TGTGCCAGCAGATCGGAGCTGGGTACCACCGGGGAGCTGTTTTTT.

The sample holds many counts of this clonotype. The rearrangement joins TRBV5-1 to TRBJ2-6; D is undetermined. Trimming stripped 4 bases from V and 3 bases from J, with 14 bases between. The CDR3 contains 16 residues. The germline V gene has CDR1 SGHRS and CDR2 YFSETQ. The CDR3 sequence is CASSTGGLGGANVLTF. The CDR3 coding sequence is TGCGCCAGCAGCACCGGTGGGTTAGGTGGGGCCAACGTCCTGACTTTC.

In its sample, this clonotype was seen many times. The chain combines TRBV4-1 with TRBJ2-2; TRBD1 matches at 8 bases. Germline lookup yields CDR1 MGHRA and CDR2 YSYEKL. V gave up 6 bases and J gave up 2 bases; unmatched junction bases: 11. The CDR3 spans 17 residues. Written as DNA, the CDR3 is TGCGCCAGCAGTCAGAGAATGACAGGGGCCAACACCGGGGAGCTGTTTTTT. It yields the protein CASSQRMTGANTGELFF.

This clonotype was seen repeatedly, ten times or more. The CDR3 is CASSLQGSTDTQYF. In DNA form, the CDR3 reads TGTGCCAGCAGCTTACAGGGGAGCACAGATACGCAGTATTTT. The chain employs TRBV5-4 and TRBJ2-3, with 7 bases matching TRBD1. This CDR3 comprises 14 residues. Trimming took 2 bases from V and 0 from J; bases not matched to a gene: 0. Germline CDR1 reads SGHNT; CDR2 reads YYREEE (reference sequence).

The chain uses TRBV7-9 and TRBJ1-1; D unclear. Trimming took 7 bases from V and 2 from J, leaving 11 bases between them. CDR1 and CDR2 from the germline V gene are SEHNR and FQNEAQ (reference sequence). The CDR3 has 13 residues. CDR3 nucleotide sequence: TGTGCCAGCATAGGGTACCCAAACACTGAAGCTTTCTTT. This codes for CASIGYPNTEAFF. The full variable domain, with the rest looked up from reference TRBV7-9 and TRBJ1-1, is DTGVSQNPRHKITKRGQNVTFRCDPISEHNRLYWYRQTLGQGPEFLTYFQNEAQLEKSRLLSDRFSAERPKGSFSTLEIQRTEQGDSAMYLCASIGYPNTEAFFGQGTRLTVV.

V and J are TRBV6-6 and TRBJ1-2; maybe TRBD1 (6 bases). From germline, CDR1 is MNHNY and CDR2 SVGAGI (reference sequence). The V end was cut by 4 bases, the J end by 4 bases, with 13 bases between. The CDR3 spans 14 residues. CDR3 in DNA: TGTGCCAGCAGTTGGACGCAGGGGTCCTATGGCTACACCTTC. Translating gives CASSWTQGSYGYTF.

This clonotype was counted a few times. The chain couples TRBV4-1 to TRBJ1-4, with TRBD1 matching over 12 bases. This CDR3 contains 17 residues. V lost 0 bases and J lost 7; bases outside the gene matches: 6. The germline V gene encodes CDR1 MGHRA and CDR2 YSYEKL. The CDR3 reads CASSQDDRDRGREKLFF. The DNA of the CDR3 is TGCGCCAGCAGCCAAGACGATCGGGACAGGGGGCGTGAAAAACTGTTTTTT.

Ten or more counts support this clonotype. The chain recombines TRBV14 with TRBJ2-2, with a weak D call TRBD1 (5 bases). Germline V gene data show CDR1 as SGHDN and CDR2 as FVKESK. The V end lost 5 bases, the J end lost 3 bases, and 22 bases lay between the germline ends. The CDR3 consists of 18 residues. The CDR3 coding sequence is TGTGCCAGCAGCGCTGACCAAATAGGGGCTTGGGACACCGGGGAGCTGTTTTTT. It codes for CASSADQIGAWDTGELFF.

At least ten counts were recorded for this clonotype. The DNA for the CDR3 is TGTGCCAGCAGTTTAGCCAGAGACGAAAAACTGTTTTTT. It specifies CASSLARDEKLFF. The chain links TRBV12-3 or TRBV12-4 to TRBJ1-4; no clear D. V lost 0 bases and J 8 bases, leaving 7 bases between the germline ends. This CDR3 comprises 13 residues.

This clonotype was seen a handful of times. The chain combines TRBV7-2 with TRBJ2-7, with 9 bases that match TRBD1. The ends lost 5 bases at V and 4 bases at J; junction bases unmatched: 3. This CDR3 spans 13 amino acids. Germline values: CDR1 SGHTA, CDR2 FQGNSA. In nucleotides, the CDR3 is TGTGCCAGCAGCAGCGGGACAGGGTACGAGCAGTACTTC. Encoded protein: CASSSGTGYEQYF. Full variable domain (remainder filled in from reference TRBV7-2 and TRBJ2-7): GAGVSQSPSNKVTEKGKDVELRCDPISGHTALYWYRQSLGQGLEFLIYFQGNSAPDKSGLPSDRFSAERTGGSVSTLTIQRTQQEDSAVYLCASSSGTGYEQYFGPGTRLTVT.

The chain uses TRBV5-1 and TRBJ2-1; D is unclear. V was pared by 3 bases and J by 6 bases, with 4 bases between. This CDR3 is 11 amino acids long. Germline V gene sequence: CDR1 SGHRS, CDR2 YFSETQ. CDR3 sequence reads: CASSWSNEQFF. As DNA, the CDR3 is TGCGCCAGCAGCTGGTCCAATGAGCAGTTCTTC.

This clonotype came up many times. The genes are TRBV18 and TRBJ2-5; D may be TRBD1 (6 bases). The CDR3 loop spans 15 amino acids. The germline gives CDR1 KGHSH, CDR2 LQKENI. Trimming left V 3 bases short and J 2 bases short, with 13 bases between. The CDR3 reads CASSPNQGTQETQYF. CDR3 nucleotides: TGTGCCAGCTCACCTAATCAGGGGACACAAGAGACCCAGTACTTC.

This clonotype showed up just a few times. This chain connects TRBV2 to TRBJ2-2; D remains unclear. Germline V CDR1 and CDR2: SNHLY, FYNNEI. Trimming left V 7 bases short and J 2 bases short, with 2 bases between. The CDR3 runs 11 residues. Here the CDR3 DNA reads TGTGCCAGCACCAACACCGGGGAGCTGTTTTTT. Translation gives CASTNTGELFF.

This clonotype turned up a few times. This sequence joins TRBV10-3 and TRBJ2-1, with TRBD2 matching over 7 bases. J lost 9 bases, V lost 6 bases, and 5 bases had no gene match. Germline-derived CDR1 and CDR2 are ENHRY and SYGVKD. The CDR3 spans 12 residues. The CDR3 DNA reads TGTGCCATCAGCCGGACTAGTCGTGAGCAGTTCTTC. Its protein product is CAISRTSREQFF.

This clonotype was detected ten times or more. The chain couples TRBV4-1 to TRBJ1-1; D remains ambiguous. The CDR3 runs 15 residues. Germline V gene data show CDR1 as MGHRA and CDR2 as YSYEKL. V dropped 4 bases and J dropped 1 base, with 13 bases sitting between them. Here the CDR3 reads CASSRGPGENTEAFF. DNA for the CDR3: TGCGCCAGCAGCCGCGGACCAGGAGAGAACACTGAAGCTTTCTTT.

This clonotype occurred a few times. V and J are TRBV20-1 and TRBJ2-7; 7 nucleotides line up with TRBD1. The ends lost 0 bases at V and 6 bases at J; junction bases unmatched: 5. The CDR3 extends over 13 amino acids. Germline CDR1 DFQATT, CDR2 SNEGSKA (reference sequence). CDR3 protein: CSARDRGSAEQYF. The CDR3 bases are TGCAGTGCTAGAGACAGGGGGTCGGCCGAGCAGTACTTC.

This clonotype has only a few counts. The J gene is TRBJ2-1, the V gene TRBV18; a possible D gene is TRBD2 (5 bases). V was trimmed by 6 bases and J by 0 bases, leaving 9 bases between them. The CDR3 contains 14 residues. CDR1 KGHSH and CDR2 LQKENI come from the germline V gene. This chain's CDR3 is CASSDWSSYNEQFF. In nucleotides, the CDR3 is TGTGCCAGCTCGGACTGGAGCTCCTACAATGAGCAGTTCTTC.

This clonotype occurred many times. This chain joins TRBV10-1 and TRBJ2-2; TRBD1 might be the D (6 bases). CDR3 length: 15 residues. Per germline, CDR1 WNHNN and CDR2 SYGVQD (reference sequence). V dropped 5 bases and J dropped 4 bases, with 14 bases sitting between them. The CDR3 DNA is TGCGCCAGCAGTCAACAGGGCCGGGGCACCGGGGAGCTGTTTTTT. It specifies CASSQQGRGTGELFF.

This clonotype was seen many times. The CDR3 region is CASSYDPLGSPLHF. The CDR3 coding sequence is TGTGCCAGCAGCTATGACCCATTGGGTTCACCCCTCCACTTT. The chain employs TRBV12-3 or TRBV12-4 and TRBJ1-6; D is undetermined. The CDR3 has 14 residues. Trimming took 6 bases from V and 9 from J, leaving 15 bases between them.